These 19 T cell receptor beta chains share one sample of origin, sequenced in a study of a mutant IDH1 vaccine in newly diagnosed glioma. Only in-frame clones appear in the TCRdb table, and some are missing; sequencing was by immunoSEQ multiplex PCR. The data show about 29,000 clones, around 80% seen once. For these TCRs, the target antigens are not known. Stated time point: week 23, last vaccination. Vaccination used 300 ug of mutant IDH1 20-mer peptide per dose, with topical imiquimod. Sequences were derived from PBMCs, sampled from a glioma patient whose treatment included an IDH1 peptide vaccine. Every receptor here comes from a woman aged 18-29 years with glioma.

This chain uses TRBV25-1 with TRBJ1-4; weak D call: TRBD1 (5 bases). This CDR3 has 16 amino acids. V was cut by 8 bases and J by 7 bases, with 23 bases left in between. Germline V gene lookup returns CDR1 MGHDK and CDR2 SYGVNS. The CDR3 DNA is TGTGCCAGCCTTCCTCATCCCGGGACGGAAGGTGAAAAACTGTTTTTT. Its protein product is CASLPHPGTEGEKLFF.

This clone has a single count. This chain connects TRBV5-1 to TRBJ2-5, with TRBD2 as a possible D gene (5 bases). V was cut by 0 bases and J by 4 bases, with 13 bases left in between. The CDR3 loop spans 15 amino acids. CDR1 and CDR2 from the germline V gene are SGHRS and YFSETQ. CDR3 DNA sequence: TGCGCCAGCAGCTTGGGGGAGAGGGAAGCAGAGACCCAGTACTTC. Translating it yields CASSLGEREAETQYF. Drawing the rest from reference TRBV5-1 and TRBJ2-5, the complete variable domain is KAGVTQTPRYLIKTRGQQVTLSCSPISGHRSVSWYQQTPGQGLQFLFEYFSETQRNKGNFPGRFSGRQFSNSRSEMNVSTLELGDSALYLCASSLGEREAETQYFGPGTRLLVL.

The J gene is TRBJ1-4, the V gene TRBV18, with D unresolved. Germline CDR1 KGHSH, CDR2 LQKENI. The CDR3 covers 13 residues. V lost 4 bases, J lost 7 bases, and 10 bases lay in between. CDR3 sequence: CASSLNLREKLFF. For the CDR3, the DNA is TGTGCCAGCTCACTGAACCTCCGTGAAAAACTGTTTTTT.

The V gene is TRBV7-8, the J gene TRBJ2-1; 14 bases align to TRBD2. J lost 7 bases, V lost 5 bases, and 7 bases had no gene match. This CDR3 region has 16 residues. Germline CDR1 reads SGHVS; CDR2 reads FQNEAQ. The CDR3 bases are TGTGCCAGCAGCCCCCGACTAGCGGGGGGGCAGAATGAGCAGTTCTTC. It yields the protein CASSPRLAGGQNEQFF.

V and J are TRBV13 and TRBJ2-3; D may be TRBD1 (5 bases). In germline, CDR1 is PRHDT, CDR2 FYEKMQ (reference sequence). This CDR3 is built from 13 residues. V lost 5 bases, J lost 7 bases, and 13 bases lay in between. The CDR3 region is CASSGQLHYTQYF. CDR3 nucleotides: TGTGCCAGCAGCGGACAACTCCATTATACGCAGTATTTT.

The chain combines TRBV10-3 with TRBJ1-2; 7 nucleotides align to TRBD1. The CDR3 has 15 amino acids. CDR1 and CDR2 (germline): ENHRY, SYGVKD. V was pared by 5 bases and J by 3 bases, with 9 bases of the junction left unmatched. The CDR3 here is CAISSGEGADYGYTF. Written as DNA, the CDR3 is TGTGCCATCAGTAGCGGGGAGGGGGCAGACTATGGCTACACCTTC.

The V gene is TRBV29-1, the J gene TRBJ2-5, with D unresolved. The V end was cut by 7 bases, the J end by 5 bases, with 14 bases between. This CDR3 has 12 amino acids. Germline assignment: CDR1 SQVTM and CDR2 ANQGSEA. The CDR3 protein is CSAEIFSETQYF. DNA for the CDR3: TGCAGCGCCGAAATTTTCTCCGAGACCCAGTACTTC. Drawing the rest from reference TRBV29-1 and TRBJ2-5, the complete variable domain is SAVISQKPSRDICQRGTSLTIQCQVDSQVTMMFWYRQQPGQSLTLIATANQGSEATYESGFVIDKFPISRPNLTFSTLTVSNMSPEDSSIYLCSAEIFSETQYFGPGTRLLVL.

The gene calls are TRBV4-3 and TRBJ2-7; 10 nucleotides match TRBD2. This CDR3 spans 16 amino acids. The junction had 7 bases not matched to a gene; V was cut back by 2 bases and J by 3 bases. The germline CDR1 and CDR2 sequences are LGHNA and YSLEER. In DNA, the CDR3 is TGCGCCAGCAGCCAACTGTGGACTAGCGGCTACTACGAGCAGTACTTC. This encodes CASSQLWTSGYYEQYF.

V gene TRBV18 combines with J gene TRBJ2-7, with a possible D match to TRBD1 (6 bases). There are 15 residues in the CDR3. Looked up from germline, CDR1 is KGHSH and CDR2 is LQKENI. The V gene lost 3 bases and the J gene lost 2 bases, with 14 bases spanning the gap. The CDR3 spells CASSPNPRGPYEQYF. CDR3 sequence (DNA): TGTGCCAGCTCACCTAACCCCAGGGGACCCTACGAGCAGTACTTC.

V is TRBV5-1 and J is TRBJ2-2; a weak D match, TRBD2 (5 bases). Per germline, CDR1 SGHRS and CDR2 YFSETQ. This CDR3 contains 14 residues. With 5 bases removed from V and 6 bases from J, the gap between germline ends came to 14 bases. The CDR3, as DNA: TGCGCCAGCAGAGCTGAGGGCCCGGCCGGGGAGCTGTTTTTT. This encodes CASRAEGPAGELFF. The variable domain in full, with the rest retrieved from reference TRBV5-1 and TRBJ2-2, is KAGVTQTPRYLIKTRGQQVTLSCSPISGHRSVSWYQQTPGQGLQFLFEYFSETQRNKGNFPGRFSGRQFSNSRSEMNVSTLELGDSALYLCASRAEGPAGELFFGEGSRLTVL.

This chain joins TRBV7-8 and TRBJ1-5; 10 bases match TRBD1. The length of the CDR3 is 15 residues. CDR1 SGHVS and CDR2 FQNEAQ come from the germline V gene. J lost 6 bases, V lost 1 base, and 3 bases had no gene match. As DNA, the CDR3 is TGTGCCAGCAGCTTAGGACAGGGGGCGGTTCAGCCCCAGCATTTT. The encoded protein is CASSLGQGAVQPQHF. Together with reference TRBV7-8 and TRBJ1-5, the CDR3 gives the full variable domain: GAGVSQSPRYKVAKRGQDVALRCDPISGHVSLFWYQQALGQGPEFLTYFQNEAQLDKSGLPSDRFFAERPEGSVSTLKIQRTQQEDSAVYLCASSLGQGAVQPQHFGDGTRLSIL.

This clone appeared a few times. The CDR3 loop is CASSLGTAYSNQPQHF. The CDR3 nucleotides are TGTGCCAGCAGCCTGGGGACAGCTTATAGCAATCAGCCCCAGCATTTT. The chain joins TRBV7-2 to TRBJ1-5, with TRBD1 matching 7 bases. V trimming: 5 bases; J trimming: 0 bases; junction bases outside the gene matches: 7. The germline V gene has CDR1 SGHTA and CDR2 FQGNSA. The CDR3 runs 16 residues.

The rearrangement links TRBV5-7 to TRBJ1-1; TRBD1 might be the D (6 bases). TRBV5-7 has ORF status, its function being uncertain. The germline V and J ends were trimmed by 2 bases and 0 bases, with 14 bases remaining between them. This CDR3 is built from 16 residues. The CDR3 nucleotides read TGTGCCAGCAGCTTTTCAGGGGAGGGGGTGAACACTGAAGCTTTCTTT. Translated: CASSFSGEGVNTEAFF.

J is TRBJ2-5 and V is TRBV6-4, with D maybe TRBD1 (5 bases). The germline V gene has CDR1 MRHNA and CDR2 SNTAGT. This CDR3 has 13 amino acids. V gave up 5 bases and J gave up 4 bases, with 11 bases separating them. CDR3 coding DNA: TGTGCCAGCAGTCCTCAGGGTACAGAGACCCAGTACTTC. Protein sequence: CASSPQGTETQYF.

This clone was seen a handful of times. This sequence joins TRBV6-1 and TRBJ1-1; the D is unclear. The CDR3 is made up of 15 amino acids. The germline V gene has CDR1 MNHNS and CDR2 SASEGT. With 10 bases removed from V and 0 bases from J, the gap between germline ends came to 18 bases. The DNA of the CDR3 is TGTGCCACCCGGAAGCAGGAGCCTCTGAACACTGAAGCTTTCTTT. This translates into CATRKQEPLNTEAFF.

This clone has more than one count but fewer than ten. The chain joins TRBV29-1 to TRBJ2-7; 8 bases match TRBD2. Germline V gives CDR1 SQVTM, CDR2 ANQGSEA. V was clipped by 7 bases and J by 7 bases; unmatched bases: 9. The CDR3 spans 12 residues. The chain's CDR3 is CSAGGGPQEQYF. Here the CDR3 DNA reads TGCAGCGCCGGGGGGGGGCCCCAGGAGCAGTACTTC.

The V and J genes are TRBV11-3 and TRBJ2-2; no clear D gene. V lost 7 bases and J 5 bases, leaving 14 bases between the germline ends. Germline CDR1 reads SGHNT; CDR2 reads YENEEA. This CDR3 spans 14 amino acids. The CDR3 loop reads CASTPGPGTGELFF. The CDR3 DNA reads TGTGCCAGCACCCCAGGCCCCGGGACCGGGGAGCTGTTTTTT. The complete variable domain, with remaining parts taken from reference TRBV11-3 and TRBJ2-2, reads EAGVVQSPRYKIIEKKQPVAFWCNPISGHNTLYWYLQNLGQGPELLIRYENEEAVDDSQLPKDRFSAERLKGVDSTLKIQPAELGDSAVYLCASTPGPGTGELFFGEGSRLTVL.

The chain uses TRBV6-5 and TRBJ1-2, with D maybe TRBD1 (6 bases). V was pared by 6 bases and J by 5 bases, with 13 bases between. Germline V gives CDR1 MNHEY, CDR2 SVGAGI. The CDR3 runs 13 residues. The CDR3: CASSPGVGYGYTF. CDR3 DNA: TGTGCCAGCAGCCCAGGGGTTGGTTATGGCTACACCTTC.

V usage is TRBV7-2 and J usage is TRBJ1-5; 9 bases align to TRBD1. The CDR3 has 17 residues. Germline assignment: CDR1 SGHTA and CDR2 FQGNSA. Germline trimming cut 5 bases from V and 4 bases from J; bases unmatched to any gene: 12. The CDR3 sequence is CASSQTGGRWGNQPQHF. The CDR3 DNA follows: TGTGCCAGCAGCCAAACAGGGGGCCGTTGGGGAAATCAGCCCCAGCATTTT.